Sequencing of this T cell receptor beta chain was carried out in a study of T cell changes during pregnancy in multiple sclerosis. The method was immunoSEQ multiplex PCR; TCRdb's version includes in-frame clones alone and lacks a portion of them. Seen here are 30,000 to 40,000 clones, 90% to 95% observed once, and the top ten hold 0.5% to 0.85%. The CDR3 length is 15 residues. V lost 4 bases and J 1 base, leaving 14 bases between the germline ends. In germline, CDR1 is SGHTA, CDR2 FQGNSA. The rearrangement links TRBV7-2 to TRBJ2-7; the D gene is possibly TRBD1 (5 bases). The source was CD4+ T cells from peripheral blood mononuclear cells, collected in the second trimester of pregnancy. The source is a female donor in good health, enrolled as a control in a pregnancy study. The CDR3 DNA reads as TGTGCCAGCAGCTGGCGAGGTCACAGGTCCTACGAGCAGTACTTC. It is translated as CASSWRGHRSYEQYF.